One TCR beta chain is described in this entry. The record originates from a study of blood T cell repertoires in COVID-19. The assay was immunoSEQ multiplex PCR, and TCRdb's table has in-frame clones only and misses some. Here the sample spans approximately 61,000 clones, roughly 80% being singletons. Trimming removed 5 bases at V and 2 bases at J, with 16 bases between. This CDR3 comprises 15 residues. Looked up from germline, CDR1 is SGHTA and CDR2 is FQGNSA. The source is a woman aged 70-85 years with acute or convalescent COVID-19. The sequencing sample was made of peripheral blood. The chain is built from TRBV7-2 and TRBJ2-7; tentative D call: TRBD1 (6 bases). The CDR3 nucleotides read TGTGCCAGCAGCAGAACAGGGAGCTCAACCTACGAGCAGTACTTC. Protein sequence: CASSRTGSSTYEQYF.